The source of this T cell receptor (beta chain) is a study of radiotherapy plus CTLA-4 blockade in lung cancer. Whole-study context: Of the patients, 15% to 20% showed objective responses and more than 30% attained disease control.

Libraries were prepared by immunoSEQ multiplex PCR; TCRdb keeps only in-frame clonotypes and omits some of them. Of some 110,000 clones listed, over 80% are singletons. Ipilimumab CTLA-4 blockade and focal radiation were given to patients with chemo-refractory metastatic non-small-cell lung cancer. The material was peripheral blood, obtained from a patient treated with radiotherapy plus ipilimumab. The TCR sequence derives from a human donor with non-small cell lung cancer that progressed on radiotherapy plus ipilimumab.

CDR3 sequence: CASREERRSEAFF. The CDR3 nucleotides are TGTGCCAGCAGAGAGGAACGGAGGAGTGAAGCTTTCTTT. This sequence joins TRBV2 and TRBJ1-1, with D unresolved. Germline lookup yields CDR1 SNHLY and CDR2 FYNNEI. V gave up 6 bases and J gave up 7 bases, with 15 bases separating them. CDR3 length: 13 residues. Filled out from reference TRBV2 and TRBJ1-1, the complete variable domain reads EPEVTQTPSHQVTQMGQEVILRCVPISNHLYFYWYRQILGQKVEFLVSFYNNEISEKSEIFDDQFSVERPDGSNFTLKIRSTKLEDSAMYFCASREERRSEAFFGQGTRLTVV.